This T cell receptor (beta chain) was documented in a study of OX40 agonist ivuxolimab in advanced cancers. Background on the study: Ivuxolimab is an agonistic anti-OX40 (CD134) antibody, and patients were treated with it. Study-level points and caveats: Low normalized clonal expansion also occurred in some nonresponding patients. Expanded peripheral T cell antigen specificity was not determined.

Comments on this clone: The antigen is not known.

Profiling relied on immunoSEQ multiplex PCR, and the TCRdb table lists in-frame clones only, not all of them. The table includes roughly 100,000 clones, under 90% detected once. Germline CDR1 is SGHAT and CDR2 is FQNNGV. V was clipped by 5 bases and J by 8 bases, with 9 bases between them. The CDR3 is 12 amino acids. The source is an adult with an advanced solid tumor such as melanoma, head and neck, liver or kidney cancer. The rearrangement joins TRBV11-2 to TRBJ1-4, with no clear D. This material consisted of CD4+ or CD8+ T cells sorted from blood, taken in a trial of the OX40 agonist ivuxolimab. The CDR3 DNA reads TGTGCCAGCAGCCCAAATTCGGAAAAACTGTTTTTT. It translates to CASSPNSEKLFF. The full variable domain, completed using reference TRBV11-2 and TRBJ1-4, is EAGVAQSPRYKIIEKRQSVAFWCNPISGHATLYWYQQILGQGPKLLIQFQNNGVVDDSQLPKDRFSAERLKGVDSTLKIQPAKLEDSAVYLCASSPNSEKLFFGSGTQLSVL.